This TCR beta chain appears in the sequencing data of a study of CD8 T cells in Susac syndrome. General study findings and limits: It was acknowledged by the study that relatively few individuals were included in its TCR sequencing and HLA analysis.

Sequencing targeted TCR beta in blood CD8+ and CD4+ T cells. The authors negatively isolated CD8+ and CD4+ T cells and FACS-enriched TEMRA cells. With random hexamers, reverse transcription was performed on about 0.5 to 1 ug of RNA. TCRdb re-analysed the immunoSEQ multiplex PCR reads in MiXCR, keeping a single row per CDR3 protein. The sample consists of some 170,000 distinct CDR3 sequences, just over 90% of them appearing once. The CDR3 totals 15 residues. Germline V CDR1 and CDR2: LGHNT, FRNRAP. Trimming cost V 4 bases and J 3 bases, with 15 bases left between them. On this clonotype itself: Its specificity is not known.

The chain employs TRBV12-5 and TRBJ1-2; D may be TRBD1 (5 bases). The specimen was CD4+ T cells from PBMCs. The TCR was taken from a human donor in good health. In nucleotides, the CDR3 is TGTGCTAGTGGTTACCCCACCCGGGGGGACTATGGCTACACCTTC. This encodes CASGYPTRGDYGYTF.